Described below is a single TCR beta chain sequence and its context. The target antigen is unknown. Germline V CDR1 and CDR2: MNHEY, SVGAGI. The CDR3 consists of 16 residues. V dropped 0 bases and J dropped 1 base, with 13 bases sitting between them. This specimen belongs to a study of brain T cells in children with intractable seizures. Profiling relied on immunoSEQ multiplex PCR, and the TCRdb table lists in-frame clones only, not all of them. The table lists about 64,000 clones, about 96% of them singletons. Notes on the study in general: Viral specificity was inferred only from CDR3 similarity; HCMV serostatus was unknown.

Surgery cases with the highest brain T cell transcript signatures were chosen for sequencing. The source was peripheral blood, collected at surgery. This receptor was obtained from a boy under two years old with focal cortical dysplasia and intractable seizures. J is TRBJ2-7 and V is TRBV6-5, with D perhaps TRBD1 or TRBD2 (5 bases each). This chain's CDR3 is CASSYSTGTPSYEQYF. The CDR3 nucleotides are TGTGCCAGCAGTTACTCGACTGGGACCCCATCCTACGAGCAGTACTTC.